This T cell receptor beta chain was identified during a study of blood T cells in healthy people across ages. This CDR3 is built from 13 residues. Trimming removed 0 bases at V and 7 bases at J, with 8 bases between. In germline, CDR1 is SGHKS, CDR2 YYEKEE (reference sequence). A second about 7 to 11 cycle PCR used barcoded and J-beta primers. Each CDR3 protein gets one entry after TCRdb re-called the 5' RACE reads with MiXCR. The sample includes some 1.8 million distinct CDR3 sequences, about two fifths of them seen just once. The study recruited healthy Caucasian donors from Russia who were aged about 6 to 90. Every donor provided 9.5 to 10 milliliters of peripheral blood. The study's findings and limits: A strong correlation between TCR beta diversity and naive T cell percentage was seen.

Concerning this clonotype itself: Its antigen is undetermined.

The source of this sequence is a human donor in good health. Specimen: blood. The rearrangement uses TRBV5-5 and TRBJ1-5; D is ambiguous. The CDR3 here is CASSLVPEQPQHF. Here the CDR3 DNA reads TGTGCCAGCAGCTTGGTTCCAGAGCAGCCCCAGCATTTT.